The entry that follows covers one TCR beta chain sequence. What it recognizes is unknown. V gave up 5 bases and J gave up 3 bases; unmatched junction bases: 6. The CDR3 spans 15 residues. Germline V gene sequence: CDR1 SNHLY, CDR2 FYNNEI. The data derive from a study of OX40 agonist ivuxolimab in advanced cancers. Study-level background: Age averaged around 60 years (range about 23 to 85), and roughly 80% were male.

Profiled with immunoSEQ multiplex PCR; TCRdb holds only in-frame clones, not every one. The data hold about 100,000 clones, with around nine tenths observed a single time. Study-level points and caveats: Averaged across samples, CD8+ T cells carried more expanded clones than CD4+ did.

The chain is built from TRBV2 and TRBJ2-7; 11 bases are a match to TRBD2. Sample: CD4+ or CD8+ T cells sorted from blood, taken in a trial of the OX40 agonist ivuxolimab. The clonotype comes from an adult with an advanced solid tumor such as melanoma, head and neck, liver or kidney cancer. This CDR3 is CASSKTSGISYEQYF. DNA of the CDR3: TGTGCCAGCAGTAAGACTAGCGGGATAAGCTACGAGCAGTACTTC. Filled out from reference TRBV2 and TRBJ2-7, the complete variable domain reads EPEVTQTPSHQVTQMGQEVILRCVPISNHLYFYWYRQILGQKVEFLVSFYNNEISEKSEIFDDQFSVERPDGSNFTLKIRSTKLEDSAMYFCASSKTSGISYEQYFGPGTRLTVT.